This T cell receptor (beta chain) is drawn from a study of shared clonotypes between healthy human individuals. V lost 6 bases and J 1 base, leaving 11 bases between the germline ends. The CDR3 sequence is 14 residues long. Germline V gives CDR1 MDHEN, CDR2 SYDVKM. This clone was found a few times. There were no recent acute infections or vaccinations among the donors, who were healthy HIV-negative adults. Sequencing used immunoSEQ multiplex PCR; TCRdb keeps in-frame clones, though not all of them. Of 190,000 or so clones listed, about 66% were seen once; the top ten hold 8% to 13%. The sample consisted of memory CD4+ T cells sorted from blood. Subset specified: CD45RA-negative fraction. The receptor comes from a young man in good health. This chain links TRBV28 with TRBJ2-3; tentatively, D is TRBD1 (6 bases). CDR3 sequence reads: CASRGAYGTDTQYF. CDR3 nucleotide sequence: TGTGCCAGCAGGGGGGCATATGGCACAGATACGCAGTATTTT.